The 29 T cell receptor beta chains reported below all come from one sample, sequenced in a study of glioma-infiltrating T cells after dendritic cell vaccination (dated by TCRdb to the mid-2010s). Taken with the paper, the label for time point translates to: after dendritic cell vaccination, including at tumor progression/relapse. Library generation was performed with the immunoSEQ multiplex PCR assay. TCRdb took this table from immuneACCESS and kept in-frame rearrangements with V and J called. Such tables lack part of the clones; where checked against another copy, unresolved V genes explain under half of the gap, and the rest is unexplained. The table for this sample lists approximately 91,000 clones; roughly four fifths of them were counted only once. The top ten clonotypes cover approximately 2% of the sample. The source material was blood, sampled after dendritic cell vaccination. The origin of the receptors is a human donor with glioblastoma.

The chain combines TRBV5-1 with TRBJ2-1; 11 nucleotides align to TRBD2. There are 17 residues in the CDR3. Germline-derived CDR1 and CDR2 are SGHRS and YFSETQ. V lost 0 bases, J lost 6 bases, and 8 bases stayed unmatched. The CDR3 reads CASSLGVLSGGGNEQFF. As DNA, the CDR3 is TGCGCCAGCAGCTTGGGGGTCCTTAGCGGGGGGGGCAATGAGCAGTTCTTC.

The chain couples TRBV6-1 to TRBJ2-1; D unclear. Looked up from germline, CDR1 is MNHNS and CDR2 is SASEGT. The V end was cut by 3 bases, the J end by 9 bases, with 9 bases between. This CDR3 contains 12 residues. In nucleotides, the CDR3 is TGTGCCAGCAGTGACTCGCACAGTGAGCAGTTCTTC. This sequence encodes CASSDSHSEQFF.

The chain links TRBV5-1 to TRBJ2-1, with D perhaps TRBD2 (6 bases). Per germline, CDR1 SGHRS and CDR2 YFSETQ. The CDR3 runs to 15 residues. The V end lost 3 bases, the J end lost 9 bases, and 19 bases lay between the germline ends. The CDR3 nucleotides are TGCGCCAGCAGCTCAGCTGTGGGAGGTTATAGTGAGCAGTTCTTC. Its translation is CASSSAVGGYSEQFF.

The V and J genes are TRBV5-6 and TRBJ2-5, with D maybe TRBD1 (5 bases). V was clipped by 0 bases and J by 2 bases, with 8 bases between them. Germline CDR1 SGHDT, CDR2 YYEEEE. The CDR3 loop spans 14 amino acids. The CDR3 DNA reads TGTGCCAGCAGCTTGGACAGGCTACAAGAGACCCAGTACTTC. This codes for CASSLDRLQETQYF.

CDR3 region: CASSPQGDADTQYF. DNA for the CDR3: TGTGCCAGCTCACCACAAGGGGATGCAGATACGCAGTATTTT. The chain has TRBV18 and TRBJ2-3; a possible D gene is TRBD1 (5 bases). CDR3 length: 14 amino acids. CDR1 is KGHSH and CDR2 is LQKENI in the germline V gene. V gave up 1 base and J gave up 4 bases, with 9 bases separating them.

The V call is TRBV5-1, the J call TRBJ2-2; TRBD1 is a possible D gene (6 bases). The ends were cut back, 3 bases at V and 3 bases at J, with 9 bases in the middle. The CDR3 has 14 residues. Germline loops: CDR1 SGHRS, CDR2 YFSETQ. This chain's CDR3 is CASSYRTDTGELFF. The CDR3 DNA sequence: TGCGCCAGCAGCTACCGGACAGACACCGGGGAGCTGTTTTTT.

This clone was seen more than once but under ten times. This chain links TRBV7-9 with TRBJ2-7, with TRBD1 matching 7 bases. Germline assignment: CDR1 SEHNR and CDR2 FQNEAQ (reference sequence). The trim removed 5 bases at V and 4 bases at J, leaving 8 bases unmatched. There are 14 residues in the CDR3. CDR3 sequence: CASSPWTGDYEQYF. CDR3 DNA sequence: TGTGCCAGCAGCCCCTGGACAGGAGATTACGAGCAGTACTTC.

This clone was detected only a few times. The gene calls are TRBV6-4 and TRBJ2-7; D might be TRBD1 (6 bases). Trimming removed 3 bases at V and 2 bases at J, with 14 bases between. The CDR3 loop spans 15 amino acids. The V gene's germline CDR1 is MRHNA and CDR2 SNTAGT. CDR3 bases: TGTGCCAGCAGTGAAGAACAGGGACGGGCCTACGAGCAGTACGTC. Its translation: CASSEEQGRAYEQYV.

This clone was found once. The chain couples TRBV6-5 to TRBJ2-6; a weak D match, TRBD2 (6 bases). The ends were cut back, 2 bases at V and 4 bases at J, with 12 bases in the middle. Germline V gene sequence: CDR1 MNHEY, CDR2 SVGAGI. This CDR3 has 16 residues. CDR3 in amino acids: CASSYAGNGGANVLTF. The CDR3 nucleotides are TGTGCCAGCAGTTACGCGGGGAATGGGGGGGCCAACGTCCTGACTTTC.

This clone showed up just once. The chain joins TRBV11-3 to TRBJ2-7; either TRBD1 or TRBD2 may supply D (5 bases each). Per germline, CDR1 SGHNT and CDR2 YENEEA. The CDR3 sequence is 14 residues long. Trimming removed 3 bases at V and 3 bases at J, with 12 bases between. CDR3 residues: CASSFRGGGYEQYV. For the CDR3, the DNA is TGTGCCAGCAGCTTTCGAGGTGGGGGCTACGAGCAGTACGTC.

The V call is TRBV7-9, the J call TRBJ2-7; 7 positions agree with TRBD2. The trim removed 4 bases at V and 6 bases at J, leaving 6 bases unmatched. The length of the CDR3 is 13 residues. Germline V CDR1 and CDR2: SEHNR, FQNEAQ (reference sequence). CDR3 DNA: TGTGCCAGCAGCTGGGGGGGGTCCCGCGAGCAGTACGTC. Translation: CASSWGGSREQYV.

The chain carries TRBV7-2 and TRBJ2-5; 8 nucleotides match TRBD2. V dropped 5 bases and J dropped 5; count of bases not matched to a gene: 13. The CDR3 runs to 16 residues. Germline V gives CDR1 SGHTA, CDR2 FQGNSA. The CDR3 sequence is CASSPSPSGGYETQYF. CDR3 bases: TGTGCCAGCAGCCCGTCCCCGTCGGGGGGGTACGAGACCCAGTACTTC.

The chain employs TRBV5-4 and TRBJ2-3, with 7 nucleotides matching TRBD1. This CDR3 has 16 residues. Germline CDR1 reads SGHNT; CDR2 reads YYREEE (reference sequence). The V and J ends lost 3 bases and 3 bases, in that order; junction bases with no gene match: 10. The CDR3 DNA is TGTGCCAGCAGCTCGCAACTAGGCAGGGGGACAGATACGCAGTATTTT. Translation gives CASSSQLGRGTDTQYF. The variable domain in full, completed from reference TRBV5-4 and TRBJ2-3, reads ETGVTQSPTHLIKTRGQQVTLRCSSQSGHNTVSWYQQALGQGPQFIFQYYREEENGRGNFPPRFSGLQFPNYSSELNVNALELDDSALYLCASSSQLGRGTDTQYFGPGTRLTVL.

This chain uses TRBV7-3 with TRBJ2-2; D might be TRBD1 (5 bases). Germline V gene lookup returns CDR1 SGHTA and CDR2 FQGTGA. The CDR3 length is 14 residues. Trimming removed 3 bases at V and 1 base at J, with 6 bases between. The CDR3 sequence is CASSFGQNTGELFF. Here the CDR3 DNA reads TGTGCCAGCAGCTTTGGACAGAACACCGGGGAGCTGTTTTTT.

This chain joins TRBV5-1 and TRBJ2-3; TRBD2 matches 7 bases. The CDR3 loop spans 15 amino acids. Germline V CDR1 and CDR2: SGHRS, YFSETQ. V shed 0 bases and J 3 bases; nucleotides not matched to a gene: 4. The CDR3 sequence: CASSLGGSGTDTQYF. CDR3 DNA: TGCGCCAGCAGCTTGGGCGGGAGCGGGACAGATACGCAGTATTTT. The variable domain in full, completed from reference TRBV5-1 and TRBJ2-3, reads KAGVTQTPRYLIKTRGQQVTLSCSPISGHRSVSWYQQTPGQGLQFLFEYFSETQRNKGNFPGRFSGRQFSNSRSEMNVSTLELGDSALYLCASSLGGSGTDTQYFGPGTRLTVL.

The V call is TRBV9, the J call TRBJ2-5, with TRBD2 as a possible D gene (6 bases). The V gene lost 3 bases and the J gene lost 7 bases, with 13 bases spanning the gap. Germline V gene sequence: CDR1 SGDLS, CDR2 YYNGEE. CDR3 length: 13 residues. This CDR3 reads CASSGLVRGTQYF. CDR3 nucleotides: TGTGCCAGCAGCGGACTAGTGCGAGGGACCCAGTACTTC.

In this sample, this clone turned up a few times. The chain has TRBV2 and TRBJ2-5; D gene uncertain. The V gene's germline CDR1 is SNHLY and CDR2 FYNNEI. The CDR3 sequence is 14 residues long. Trimming removed 7 bases at V and 2 bases at J, with 14 bases between. CDR3 nucleotide sequence: TGTGCCAGCACCCCGAGGTGGCTTCAAGAGACCCAGTACTTC. Its translation is CASTPRWLQETQYF.

The chain joins TRBV18 to TRBJ1-1; 7 nucleotides match TRBD1. CDR3 length: 13 residues. CDR1 and CDR2 (germline): KGHSH, LQKENI. The V and J ends lost 8 bases and 1 base, in that order; junction bases with no gene match: 4. The CDR3 spells CASDRDRNTEAFF. The CDR3 DNA reads as TGTGCCAGCGACCGGGACAGGAACACTGAAGCTTTCTTT.

This chain links TRBV7-9 with TRBJ2-1; D is undetermined. This CDR3 is built from 15 residues. Germline CDR1 reads SEHNR; CDR2 reads FQNEAQ (reference sequence). The germline V and J ends were trimmed by 5 bases and 0 bases, with 11 bases remaining between them. In DNA, the CDR3 is TGTGCCAGCAGCCCCGAAGCATCCTCCTACAATGAGCAGTTCTTC. Amino acid sequence: CASSPEASSYNEQFF.

The genes are TRBV6-1 and TRBJ1-5, with a weak D call TRBD1 (5 bases). This CDR3 contains 13 residues. Germline V gene sequence: CDR1 MNHNS, CDR2 SASEGT. V lost 7 bases to trimming and J lost 4 bases, with 11 bases between them. CDR3 loop: CASIKQGNQPQHF. The CDR3 nucleotides read TGTGCCAGCATTAAGCAGGGAAATCAGCCCCAGCATTTT.

This clone was observed once. The chain uses TRBV7-8 and TRBJ2-2; the D gene is possibly TRBD1 (6 bases). The CDR3 contains 20 residues. Germline-derived CDR1 and CDR2 are SGHVS and FQNEAQ. Trimming took 0 bases from V and 0 from J, leaving 20 bases between them. This chain's CDR3 is CASSLALGQGNNPNTGELFF. CDR3 nucleotide sequence: TGTGCCAGCAGCTTAGCGTTGGGCCAGGGGAATAACCCGAACACCGGGGAGCTGTTTTTT.

This clone was found a few times. The chain couples TRBV5-1 to TRBJ2-5; D remains ambiguous. Between the trimmed V and J ends, which lost 0 bases and 2 bases, there was a span of 11 bases. CDR3 length equals 15 residues. CDR1 SGHRS and CDR2 YFSETQ come from the germline V gene. The CDR3 here is CASSLDGGRQETQYF. The CDR3 DNA is TGCGCCAGCAGCTTGGACGGCGGTCGACAAGAGACCCAGTACTTC.

The chain uses TRBV13 and TRBJ2-5; 13 bases line up with TRBD2. J was trimmed by 1 base and V by 4 bases; bases with no gene match: 9. Germline CDR1 is PRHDT and CDR2 is FYEKMQ (reference sequence). CDR3 length: 18 residues. The CDR3 loop reads CASSSLAGGSLGQETQYF. Written as DNA, the CDR3 is TGTGCCAGCAGCTCACTAGCGGGAGGGTCGTTAGGCCAAGAGACCCAGTACTTC.

The chain has TRBV19 and TRBJ1-5; D may be TRBD1 (5 bases). This CDR3 region has 19 residues. Germline V gene lookup returns CDR1 LNHDA and CDR2 SQIVND (reference sequence). Trimming stripped 9 bases from V and 2 bases from J, with 29 bases between. This CDR3 reads CASQIRRGRNGQGNQPQHF. Written as DNA, the CDR3 is TGTGCCAGCCAGATACGTAGGGGTAGGAATGGCCAGGGCAATCAGCCCCAGCATTTT.

The chain joins TRBV5-4 to TRBJ1-5; TRBD1 might be the D (6 bases). The V gene lost 2 bases and the J gene lost 9 bases, with 12 bases spanning the gap. This CDR3 is built from 13 residues. Germline V lookup: CDR1 SGHNT, CDR2 YYREEE (reference sequence). Here the CDR3 reads CASSLGGERPQHF. DNA for the CDR3: TGTGCCAGCAGCTTAGGGGGGGAGCGGCCCCAGCATTTT.

The V call is TRBV7-9, the J call TRBJ1-1; D is perhaps TRBD1 (5 bases). The V gene's germline CDR1 is SEHNR and CDR2 FQNEAQ (reference sequence). The germline V and J ends were trimmed by 7 bases and 0 bases, with 6 bases remaining between them. This CDR3 contains 12 residues. CDR3 DNA sequence: TGTGCCAGCAACAGGCTGAACACTGAAGCTTTCTTT. It codes for CASNRLNTEAFF.

Remarks on this clone: At one of its ends the junction is not consistent with the germline gene, which may arise from a read error. The chain employs TRBV5-1 and TRBJ1-2; 10 bases are a match to TRBD1. CDR3 length equals 13 residues. Germline-derived CDR1 and CDR2 are SGHRS and YFSETQ. The CDR3 bases are TGCGCCAGTAGCTCGGGGGACAGGGGAGAGAACACCTTC. Its protein is CASSSGDRGENTF.

The chain links TRBV5-6 to TRBJ2-2; TRBD1 matches at 8 bases. The CDR3 contains 14 residues. Germline V gene data show CDR1 as SGHDT and CDR2 as YYEEEE. The trim removed 4 bases at V and 7 bases at J, leaving 6 bases unmatched. The chain's CDR3 is CASSVDRAVGELFF. The CDR3 coding sequence is TGTGCCAGCAGCGTGGACAGGGCCGTCGGGGAGCTGTTTTTT.

The rearrangement uses TRBV12-1 and TRBJ1-2. TRBV12-1 is assigned pseudogene status. This CDR3 region has 14 residues. CDR3 protein: CASSTDGADDGYTF. Here the CDR3 DNA reads TGTGCCAGCAGCACCGACGGAGCGGATGATGGCTACACCTTC.